This T cell receptor beta chain was sequenced for a study of OX40 agonist ivuxolimab in advanced cancers. Study details: Patients receiving dose escalation had hepatocellular carcinoma, melanoma, renal cell or head and neck cancer. General study findings and limits: Compared with CD4+, CD8+ T cells on average had more expanded clones.

Of note for this clone: Its antigen is not known.

This CDR3 has 12 amino acids. Trimming stripped 3 bases from V and 4 bases from J, with 6 bases between. The germline V gene has CDR1 SEHNR and CDR2 FQNEAQ (reference sequence). Sequencing was performed with immunoSEQ multiplex PCR; in TCRdb, only in-frame clones are kept and a portion is missing. Here the sample spans more than 45,000 clones, around 87% being singletons. This clonotype was obtained from an adult with an advanced solid tumor such as melanoma, head and neck, liver or kidney cancer. The chain links TRBV7-9 to TRBJ2-5; D unclear. This material consisted of CD4+ or CD8+ T cells sorted from blood, taken in a trial of the OX40 agonist ivuxolimab. CDR3: CASSFRIETQYF. The CDR3 region has the DNA TGTGCCAGCAGCTTCCGAATAGAGACCCAGTACTTC.